The 24 T cell receptor beta chains listed next were all sequenced from one sample in a study of T-cell reconstitution after alpha-beta-depleted transplantation in children. As it was prepared, the TCRbeta library received unique molecular identifiers. TCRdb redid the calling of the PCR reads with MiXCR, one entry per CDR3 protein. The table records 200,000 to 250,000 distinct CDR3 sequences, roughly a tenth of them present only once. The sequencing used PBMCs, collected before TCRalphabeta/CD19-depleted stem cell transplant. The origin of the receptors is a child younger than two with acute myeloid leukemia, due to receive a stem cell transplant.

This clonotype was seen repeatedly, ten times or more. V gene TRBV29-1 combines with J gene TRBJ1-1; D is undetermined. The CDR3 spans 11 residues. Trimming took off 5 bases at V and 7 bases at J, with 11 bases between the two ends. Germline CDR1 is SQVTM and CDR2 is ANQGSEA. The CDR3 DNA is TGCAGCGTTCACCTTGAGGTTGAAGCTTTCTTT. It yields the protein CSVHLEVEAFF.

In its sample, this clonotype was seen many times. The V gene is TRBV19, the J gene TRBJ1-5; a weak D match, TRBD1 (5 bases). The CDR3 sequence is 15 residues long. Germline V lookup: CDR1 LNHDA, CDR2 SQIVND (reference sequence). The V end lost 1 base, the J end lost 3 bases, and 10 bases lay between the germline ends. CDR3 bases: TGTGCCAGTAGTATAGGTGGGGGGGACAATCAGCCCCAGCATTTT. Protein: CASSIGGGDNQPQHF.

This clonotype appeared many times. V is TRBV7-9 and J is TRBJ1-1; a weak D match, TRBD1 (5 bases). CDR1 and CDR2 (germline): SEHNR, FQNEAQ (reference sequence). There are 13 residues in the CDR3. V was cut by 6 bases and J by 1 base, with 9 bases left in between. The CDR3 loop is CASRSDRNTEAFF. As DNA, the CDR3 is TGTGCCAGCAGATCTGACAGGAACACTGAAGCTTTCTTT.

This clonotype was seen at least ten times. The chain is built from TRBV28 and TRBJ2-2; a weak D match, TRBD2 (6 bases). Germline-derived CDR1 and CDR2 are MDHEN and SYDVKM. This CDR3 contains 13 residues. V was cut by 10 bases and J by 6 bases, with 15 bases left in between. The DNA for the CDR3 is TGTGCCACCAAAGAGAGGAGGGCCGGGGAGCTGTTTTTT. It codes for CATKERRAGELFF.

This clonotype was observed many times. The V and J genes are TRBV20-1 and TRBJ2-5; weak D call: TRBD2 (5 bases). The length of the CDR3 is 15 residues. Trimming cost V 6 bases and J 1 base, with 18 bases left between them. CDR1 is DFQATT and CDR2 is SNEGSKA in the germline V gene (reference sequence). CDR3 coding DNA: TGCAGTGCCACCCGAGGGCACCAGATCCAAGAGACCCAGTACTTC. Amino acid sequence: CSATRGHQIQETQYF.

This clonotype occurred many times. The chain is built from TRBV25-1 and TRBJ2-1, with TRBD2 matching over 7 bases. J lost 8 bases, V lost 4 bases, and 8 bases had no gene match. Germline V gives CDR1 MGHDK, CDR2 SYGVNS. The CDR3 has 14 residues. CDR3 protein: CASSGPAGMYEQFF. CDR3 DNA: TGTGCCAGCAGTGGCCCAGCGGGAATGTATGAGCAGTTCTTC.

In this sample, this clonotype turned up many times. This chain connects TRBV5-8 to TRBJ1-1; maybe TRBD1 (5 bases). There are 17 residues in the CDR3. Trimming removed 0 bases at V and 0 bases at J, with 15 bases between. Germline CDR1 SGHTS, CDR2 YDEGEE. The CDR3, as DNA: TGTGCCAGCAGCTTGGCCATGCGGGGGTCCATGAACACTGAAGCTTTCTTT. Protein: CASSLAMRGSMNTEAFF.

In this sample, this clonotype turned up many times. V is TRBV12-3 or TRBV12-4 and J is TRBJ2-3, with a tentative D call TRBD2 (6 bases). The germline V and J ends were trimmed by 6 bases and 1 base, with 11 bases remaining between them. This CDR3 comprises 14 residues. CDR3 nucleotide sequence: TGTGCCAGCAGCCGGAGGGCGGGCACAGATACGCAGTATTTT. This codes for CASSRRAGTDTQYF.

Note on this clonotype: At one boundary the junction diverges from the germline segment, which might be a read error. The genes are TRBV6-1 and TRBJ1-5; 10 bases fit TRBD1. The CDR3 covers 18 residues. Looked up from germline, CDR1 is MNHNS and CDR2 is SASEGT. Here the CDR3 reads CDSSLHLQDRGSNQPQHF. The CDR3 DNA reads as TGTGACAGCAGCCTACACCTACAGGACAGGGGGAGCAATCAGCCCCAGCATTTT.

The sample holds many counts of this clonotype. The V gene is TRBV25-1, the J gene TRBJ1-4, with D maybe TRBD1 (6 bases). The CDR3 has 16 residues. V shed 3 bases and J shed 8 bases, with 19 bases lying between them. CDR1 and CDR2 (germline): MGHDK, SYGVNS. The CDR3 DNA reads as TGTGCCAGCAGTGAGTCAGGGAACAGGGTGAGAGAAAAACTGTTTTTT. Translation gives CASSESGNRVREKLFF.

V and J are TRBV12-3 or TRBV12-4 and TRBJ1-1; tentatively, D is TRBD1 (6 bases). The CDR3 is made up of 15 amino acids. V was trimmed by 3 bases and J by 4 bases, leaving 15 bases between them. The CDR3 DNA follows: TGTGCCAGCAGTTTTAGGGGGGGATATACCACTGAAGCTTTCTTT. This translates into CASSFRGGYTTEAFF.

In this sample, this clonotype turned up a few times. The rearrangement links TRBV28 to TRBJ1-6; TRBD1 might be the D (5 bases). Trimming shortened V by 4 bases and J by 7 bases, and 5 bases separated the two germline ends. This CDR3 region has 12 residues. The germline CDR1 and CDR2 sequences are MDHEN and SYDVKM. The CDR3 DNA reads TGTGCCAGCAGTTGGGGGAATTCACCCCTCCACTTT. This translates into CASSWGNSPLHF.

This clonotype was recorded at least ten times. J is TRBJ2-1 and V is TRBV29-1; possibly TRBD2 for D (6 bases). Trimming removed 2 bases at V and 3 bases at J, with 8 bases between. The V gene's germline CDR1 is SQVTM and CDR2 ANQGSEA. The CDR3 loop spans 13 amino acids. CDR3 loop: CSVETSYYNEQFF. In nucleotides, the CDR3 is TGCAGCGTTGAAACTAGCTACTACAATGAGCAGTTCTTC.

This clonotype was observed at least ten times. The chain couples TRBV7-2 to TRBJ1-5; D unresolved. Trimming left V 2 bases short and J 1 base short, with 6 bases between. The CDR3 is 14 amino acids. The germline V gene encodes CDR1 SGHTA and CDR2 FQGNSA. This chain's CDR3 is CASSLYLSNQPQHF. Written as DNA, the CDR3 is TGTGCCAGCAGCTTATACCTGAGCAATCAGCCCCAGCATTTT.

This clonotype showed up many times. This chain links TRBV6-5 with TRBJ2-3; D remains ambiguous. Trimming stripped 2 bases from V and 6 bases from J, with 18 bases between. This CDR3 region has 16 residues. Per germline, CDR1 MNHEY and CDR2 SVGAGI. The CDR3 reads CASSYAMTGSRDTQYF. Written as DNA, the CDR3 is TGTGCCAGCAGTTACGCAATGACCGGGTCGCGGGATACGCAGTATTTT.

This clonotype has at least ten counts. This sequence joins TRBV20-1 and TRBJ2-5; D unclear. The CDR3 spans 15 residues. Trimming removed 6 bases at V and 4 bases at J, with 21 bases between. Germline CDR1 is DFQATT and CDR2 is SNEGSKA (reference sequence). CDR3 bases: TGCAGTGCCCCGCAGGTGGGATACCAACGAGAGACCCAGTACTTC. Its protein product is CSAPQVGYQRETQYF.

This clonotype has a count of ten or more. This sequence joins TRBV12-3 or TRBV12-4 and TRBJ2-7; D remains ambiguous. Trimming removed 6 bases from V and 6 bases from J, with 15 bases in between. The CDR3 runs 13 residues. The CDR3, as DNA: TGTGCCAGCAGCTCTGGAGAAAGGATCGAGCAGTACTTC. Amino acids: CASSSGERIEQYF.

This clonotype was observed a few times. The genes are TRBV2 and TRBJ1-2; D may be TRBD1 (5 bases). V lost 6 bases and J lost 6, with 8 bases in between. There are 11 residues in the CDR3. Germline V gene lookup returns CDR1 SNHLY and CDR2 FYNNEI. CDR3 loop: CASRKGDGYTF. The CDR3 coding sequence is TGTGCCAGCAGAAAAGGGGATGGCTACACCTTC.

Concerning this clonotype itself: This could be a read error, since a much larger clone is one nucleotide away. Given the absence of the conserved phenylalanine or tryptophan at the CDR3 end, a read error is likely. V gene TRBV20-1 combines with J gene TRBJ2-1; D unclear. Trimming shortened V by 0 bases and J by 7 bases, and 7 bases separated the two germline ends. Germline V gene lookup returns CDR1 DFQATT and CDR2 SNEGSKA (reference sequence). The CDR3 length is 12 residues. The CDR3 reads CSARDLSNEQFS. The CDR3 bases are TGCAGTGCTAGAGATCTCTCTAATGAGCAGTTCTCC.

This clonotype has a count of ten or more. The chain carries TRBV4-1 and TRBJ2-1; 10 bases are shared with TRBD2. CDR1 is MGHRA and CDR2 is YSYEKL in the germline V gene. With 1 base clipped from V and 5 bases from J, the junction kept 5 bases outside the gene matches. This CDR3 comprises 16 residues. The CDR3 sequence: CASSQGLAGANNEQFF. DNA of the CDR3: TGCGCCAGCAGCCAAGGGCTAGCGGGGGCAAACAATGAGCAGTTCTTC.

This clonotype was recorded at least ten times. This chain links TRBV2 with TRBJ2-1, with a possible D match to TRBD2 (5 bases). The ends were cut back, 1 base at V and 8 bases at J, with 12 bases in the middle. Germline V gives CDR1 SNHLY, CDR2 FYNNEI. CDR3 size: 14 residues. CDR3 sequence reads: CASSEEVTIHEQFF. The CDR3 DNA reads TGTGCCAGCAGTGAAGAAGTGACTATCCATGAGCAGTTCTTC.

This clonotype was seen many times. CDR3 region: CSAPTGLAGYNEQFF. CDR3 nucleotides: TGCAGTGCCCCGACAGGGCTAGCGGGATACAATGAGCAGTTCTTC. V and J are TRBV20-1 and TRBJ2-1; 9 bases match TRBD2. The V gene's germline CDR1 is DFQATT and CDR2 SNEGSKA (reference sequence). V trimming: 6 bases; J trimming: 4 bases; junction bases outside the gene matches: 10. The CDR3 length is 15 residues.

On this clonotype: It may be a read error: a sequence one base away is much more abundant. The rearrangement uses TRBV5-1 and TRBJ1-1; D gene unclear. CDR1 and CDR2 from the germline V gene are SGHRS and YFSETQ. The CDR3 spans 14 residues. Trimming left V 2 bases short and J 8 bases short, with 16 bases between. For the CDR3, the DNA is TGCGCCAGCAGCTTTGACTGGGCTTTGGTGGAAGCTTTCTTT. Its protein is CASSFDWALVEAFF.

V and J are TRBV9 and TRBJ2-5; TRBD2 is a possible D gene (6 bases). The V end lost 4 bases, the J end lost 0 bases, and 10 bases lay between the germline ends. This CDR3 region has 14 residues. The V gene's germline CDR1 is SGDLS and CDR2 YYNGEE. CDR3 protein: CASSTRDYQETQYF. The DNA for the CDR3 is TGTGCCAGCAGCACTCGGGACTACCAAGAGACCCAGTACTTC.